What follows are 10 T cell receptor beta chains derived from one specimen sequenced in a study of T cell clonotyping in hematopoietic cell transplantation. Using immunoSEQ multiplex PCR, the repertoire was profiled, and TCRdb retains in-frame clones only, with some absent. The table has about 11,000 clones, under 95% seen once. The sequencing input was peripheral blood mononuclear cells. The receptors originated from a woman aged 45-59 years in good health. Some clones in this sample may be carry-over from other donors' samples.

The chain is built from TRBV7-6 and TRBJ2-2, with TRBD1 matching 9 bases. Germline CDR1 and CDR2: SGHVS and FNYEAQ. Trimming took 3 bases from V and 4 from J; bases not matched to a gene: 6. The CDR3 runs to 16 residues. In nucleotides, the CDR3 is TGTGCCAGCAGCTTTACAGGGGGCCGGGGCACCGGGGAGCTGTTTTTT. This encodes CASSFTGGRGTGELFF.

The chain employs TRBV5-6 and TRBJ2-2; D gene unclear. The CDR3 length is 12 residues. Looked up from germline, CDR1 is SGHDT and CDR2 is YYEEEE. V lost 0 bases and J 6 bases, leaving 3 bases between the germline ends. The CDR3 is CASSLAPGELFF. As DNA, the CDR3 is TGTGCCAGCAGCTTGGCCCCCGGGGAGCTGTTTTTT.

This chain joins TRBV28 and TRBJ2-5; D call uncertain. This CDR3 region has 15 residues. The germline gives CDR1 MDHEN, CDR2 SYDVKM. Trimming stripped 3 bases from V and 6 bases from J, with 17 bases between. CDR3 amino acids: CASSFEQRVWQTQYF. As DNA, the CDR3 is TGTGCCAGCAGTTTCGAGCAAAGGGTTTGGCAGACCCAGTACTTC.

The chain employs TRBV19 and TRBJ1-4; 8 nucleotides agree with TRBD1. CDR1 and CDR2 from the germline V gene are LNHDA and SQIVND (reference sequence). The CDR3 length is 15 residues. V lost 4 bases, J lost 6 bases, and 7 bases stayed unmatched. This CDR3 reads CASSRGQGKDEKLFF. The DNA for the CDR3 is TGTGCCAGTAGTAGAGGACAGGGTAAAGATGAAAAACTGTTTTTT.

The chain combines TRBV4-2 with TRBJ1-2; TRBD1 matches at 7 bases. The CDR3 sequence is 13 residues long. V lost 4 bases to trimming and J lost 6 bases; unmatched junction nucleotides: 5. CDR1 is LGHNA and CDR2 is YNFKEQ in the germline V gene. In DNA form, the CDR3 reads TGTGCCAGCAGCCTCAGGGGGAGCGATGGCTACACCTTC. Amino acid sequence: CASSLRGSDGYTF.

This rearrangement joins TRBV5-8 to TRBJ1-6, with 7 positions matching TRBD1. CDR1 SGHTS and CDR2 YDEGEE come from the germline V gene. This CDR3 is built from 15 residues. Trimming cost V 2 bases and J 7 bases; bases outside gene matches: 6. CDR3: CASSLQPGQNSPLHF. The CDR3 coding sequence is TGTGCCAGCAGCTTACAACCGGGACAGAATTCACCCCTCCACTTT.

The V call is TRBV28, the J call TRBJ2-7, with 9 bases matching TRBD1. CDR3 length: 15 amino acids. CDR1 is MDHEN and CDR2 is SYDVKM in the germline V gene. Trimming cost V 10 bases and J 7 bases; bases outside gene matches: 17. The CDR3, as DNA: TGTGCCACTAGAAGGGGGGGGACAGGGTCTTATGAGCAGTACTTC. Encoded protein: CATRRGGTGSYEQYF.

The chain employs TRBV6-5 and TRBJ1-1; D is ambiguous. Germline CDR1 reads MNHEY; CDR2 reads SVGAGI. The CDR3 is 14 amino acids. V shed 7 bases and J shed 0 bases, with 12 bases lying between them. In DNA, the CDR3 is TGTGCCAGCAATTGGAAGGGCATGAACACTGAAGCTTTCTTT. Protein sequence: CASNWKGMNTEAFF.

This clone has just a few counts. The chain is built from TRBV7-6 and TRBJ2-7, with D possibly matching TRBD2 (6 bases). Germline V gene lookup returns CDR1 SGHVS and CDR2 FNYEAQ. Trimming took 1 base from V and 2 from J, leaving 12 bases between them. CDR3 length: 15 residues. The CDR3 DNA reads as TGTGCCAGCAGCTTAGACCGGGGGTTTACCTACGAGCAGTACTTC. Amino acids: CASSLDRGFTYEQYF.

The chain links TRBV28 to TRBJ1-1; perhaps TRBD1 as D (6 bases). With 5 bases removed from V and 1 base from J, the gap between germline ends came to 11 bases. Germline V gene data show CDR1 as MDHEN and CDR2 as SYDVKM. The CDR3 totals 14 residues. Here the CDR3 DNA reads TGTGCCAGCAGTGCCTACAGGGAGAACACTGAAGCTTTCTTT. Translation gives CASSAYRENTEAFF.